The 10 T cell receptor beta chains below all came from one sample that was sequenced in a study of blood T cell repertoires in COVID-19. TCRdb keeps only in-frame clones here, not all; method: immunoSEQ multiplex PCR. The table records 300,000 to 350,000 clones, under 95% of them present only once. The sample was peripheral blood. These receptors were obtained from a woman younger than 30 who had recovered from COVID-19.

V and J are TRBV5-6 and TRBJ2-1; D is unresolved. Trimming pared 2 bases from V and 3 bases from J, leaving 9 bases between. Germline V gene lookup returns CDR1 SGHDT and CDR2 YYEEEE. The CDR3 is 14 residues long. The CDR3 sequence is CASSFWSSYNEQFF. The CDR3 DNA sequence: TGTGCCAGCAGCTTTTGGTCTAGCTACAATGAGCAGTTCTTC. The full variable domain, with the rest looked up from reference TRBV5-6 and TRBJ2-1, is DAGVTQSPTHLIKTRGQQVTLRCSPKSGHDTVSWYQQALGQGPQFIFQYYEEEERQRGNFPDRFSGHQFPNYSSELNVNALLLGDSALYLCASSFWSSYNEQFFGPGTRLTVL.

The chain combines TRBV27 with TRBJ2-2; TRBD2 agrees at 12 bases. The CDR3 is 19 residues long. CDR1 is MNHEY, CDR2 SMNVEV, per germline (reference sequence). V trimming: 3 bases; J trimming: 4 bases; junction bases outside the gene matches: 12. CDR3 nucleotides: TGTGCCAGCAGTTTCATCCCCCTAGCGGGAGGGCGTGGCACCGGGGAGCTGTTTTTT. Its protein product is CASSFIPLAGGRGTGELFF.

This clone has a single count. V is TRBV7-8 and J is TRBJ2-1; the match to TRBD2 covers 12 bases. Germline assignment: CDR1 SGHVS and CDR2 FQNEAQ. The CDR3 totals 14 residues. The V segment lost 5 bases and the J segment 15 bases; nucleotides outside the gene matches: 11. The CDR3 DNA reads TGTGCCAGCAGCCCATCGGGACTAGCGGGCCTAATGTTCTTC. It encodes CASSPSGLAGLMFF.

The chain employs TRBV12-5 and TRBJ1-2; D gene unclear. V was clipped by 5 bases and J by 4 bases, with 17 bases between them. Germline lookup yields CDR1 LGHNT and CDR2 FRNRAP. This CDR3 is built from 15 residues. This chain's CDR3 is CASGLHLPAAYGYTF. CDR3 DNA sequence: TGTGCTAGTGGTCTTCACTTGCCAGCGGCCTATGGCTACACCTTC.

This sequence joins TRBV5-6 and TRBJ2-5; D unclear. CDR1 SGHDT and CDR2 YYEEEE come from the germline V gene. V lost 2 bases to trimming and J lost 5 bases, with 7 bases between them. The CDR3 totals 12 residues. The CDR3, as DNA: TGTGCCAGCAGCTTACCCAGGGAGACCCAGTACTTC. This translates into CASSLPRETQYF.

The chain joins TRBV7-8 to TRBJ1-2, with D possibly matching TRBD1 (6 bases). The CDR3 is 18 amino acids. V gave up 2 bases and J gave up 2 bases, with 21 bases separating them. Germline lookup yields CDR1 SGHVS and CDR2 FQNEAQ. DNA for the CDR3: TGTGCCAGCAGCTTACCCTTATGGGACATCGATAACAACTATGGCTACACCTTC. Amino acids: CASSLPLWDIDNNYGYTF.

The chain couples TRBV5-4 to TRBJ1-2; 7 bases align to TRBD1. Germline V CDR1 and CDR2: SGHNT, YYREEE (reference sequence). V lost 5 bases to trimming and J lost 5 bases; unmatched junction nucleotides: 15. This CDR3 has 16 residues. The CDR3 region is CASRLKGQPSGYGYTF. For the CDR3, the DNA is TGTGCCAGCAGGCTAAAGGGACAGCCGTCTGGGTATGGCTACACCTTC.

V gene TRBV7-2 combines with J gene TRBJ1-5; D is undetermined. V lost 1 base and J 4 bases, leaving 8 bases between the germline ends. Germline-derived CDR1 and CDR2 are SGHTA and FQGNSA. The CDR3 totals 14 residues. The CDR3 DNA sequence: TGTGCCAGCAGCTTAGTAGAGGAAAATCAGCCCCAGCATTTT. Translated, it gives CASSLVEENQPQHF.

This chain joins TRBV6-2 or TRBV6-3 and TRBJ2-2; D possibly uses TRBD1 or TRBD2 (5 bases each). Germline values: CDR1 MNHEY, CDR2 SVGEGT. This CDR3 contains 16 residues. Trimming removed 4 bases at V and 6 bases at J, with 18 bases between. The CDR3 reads CASSSSGPASAGELFF. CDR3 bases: TGTGCCAGCAGTTCCTCGGGGCCTGCGTCCGCCGGGGAGCTGTTTTTT.

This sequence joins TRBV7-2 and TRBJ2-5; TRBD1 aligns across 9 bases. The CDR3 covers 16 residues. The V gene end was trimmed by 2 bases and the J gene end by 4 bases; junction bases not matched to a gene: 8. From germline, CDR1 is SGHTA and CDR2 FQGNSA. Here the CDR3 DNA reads TGTGCCAGCAGCTTACTCGGGACAGGGCACGGAGAGACCCAGTACTTC. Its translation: CASSLLGTGHGETQYF.